This T cell receptor (beta chain) appears in the sequencing data of a study of T-cell reconstitution after alpha-beta-depleted transplantation in children. General study findings and limits: Recipient T cells and thymic progenitors that survived were the source of the high TCRbeta diversity seen at day 60 in some patients.

The ends lost 3 bases at V and 3 bases at J; junction bases unmatched: 10. The CDR3 is 16 residues long. The germline V gene encodes CDR1 SGHKS and CDR2 YYEKEE (reference sequence). Molecular barcoding with unique molecular identifiers was used for the TCRbeta library. Each CDR3 protein is one row after TCRdb ran MiXCR on the PCR reads. Here the sample spans over 45,000 distinct CDR3 sequences, 40% to 45% being singletons. Concerning this clonotype itself: Its matching antigen is unknown.

Sequencing was performed on PBMCs, mostly from graft donor cells, taken 360 days after TCRalphabeta/CD19-depleted stem cell transplant. The genes are TRBV5-5 and TRBJ2-7, with 9 bases that match TRBD1. The sequence derives from a male patient between 5 and 17 years old who had a stem cell transplant for acute lymphoblastic leukemia, so the T cells may come from the graft donor. Here the CDR3 DNA reads TGTGCCAGCAGCTCTTCCTCCGGGACAGGGTTCTACGAGCAGTACTTC. Translation: CASSSSSGTGFYEQYF.